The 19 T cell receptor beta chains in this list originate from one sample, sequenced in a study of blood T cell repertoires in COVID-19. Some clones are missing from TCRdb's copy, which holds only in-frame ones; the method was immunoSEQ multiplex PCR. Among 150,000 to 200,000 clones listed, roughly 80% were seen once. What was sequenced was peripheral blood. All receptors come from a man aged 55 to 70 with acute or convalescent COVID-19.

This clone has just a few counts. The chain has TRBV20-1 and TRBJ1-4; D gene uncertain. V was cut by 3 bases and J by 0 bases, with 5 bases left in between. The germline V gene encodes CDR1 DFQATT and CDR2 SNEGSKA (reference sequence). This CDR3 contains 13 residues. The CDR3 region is CSASYATNEKLFF. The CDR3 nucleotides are TGCAGTGCTAGTTATGCAACTAATGAAAAACTGTTTTTT.

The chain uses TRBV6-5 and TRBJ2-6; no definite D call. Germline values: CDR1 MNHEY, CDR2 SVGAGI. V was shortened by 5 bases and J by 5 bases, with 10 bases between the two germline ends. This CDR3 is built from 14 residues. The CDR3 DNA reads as TGTGCCAGCAGTACGGCCGGGTGGGCCAACGTCCTGACTTTC. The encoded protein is CASSTAGWANVLTF.

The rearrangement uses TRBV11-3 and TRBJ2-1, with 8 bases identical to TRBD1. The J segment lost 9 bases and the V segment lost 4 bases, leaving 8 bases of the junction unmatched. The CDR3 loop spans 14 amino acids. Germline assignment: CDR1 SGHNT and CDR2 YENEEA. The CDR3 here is CASSSQDRAGEQFF. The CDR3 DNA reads TGTGCCAGCAGCTCGCAGGACAGGGCCGGTGAGCAGTTCTTC.

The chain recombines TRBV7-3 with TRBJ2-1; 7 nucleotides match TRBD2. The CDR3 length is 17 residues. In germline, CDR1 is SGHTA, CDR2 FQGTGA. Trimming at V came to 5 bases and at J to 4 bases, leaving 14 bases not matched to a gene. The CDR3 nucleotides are TGTGCCAGCAGCCCCCAGGTTATGGGCGGGAGATACAATGAGCAGTTCTTC. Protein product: CASSPQVMGGRYNEQFF.

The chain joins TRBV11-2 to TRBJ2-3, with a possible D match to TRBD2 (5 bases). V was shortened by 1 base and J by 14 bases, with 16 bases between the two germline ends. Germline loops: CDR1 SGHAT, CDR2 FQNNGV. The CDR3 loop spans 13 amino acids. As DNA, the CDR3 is TGTGCCAGCAGCTTAGGTACTCTAGCTGATCGGTATTTT. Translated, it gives CASSLGTLADRYF.

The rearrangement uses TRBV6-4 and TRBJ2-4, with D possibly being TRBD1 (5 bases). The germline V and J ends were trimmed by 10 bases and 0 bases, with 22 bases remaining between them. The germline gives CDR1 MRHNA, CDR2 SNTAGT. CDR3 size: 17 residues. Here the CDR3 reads CATRGCKVPLAKNIQYF. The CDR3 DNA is TGTGCCACTAGGGGATGCAAGGTCCCGTTAGCCAAAAACATTCAGTACTTC.

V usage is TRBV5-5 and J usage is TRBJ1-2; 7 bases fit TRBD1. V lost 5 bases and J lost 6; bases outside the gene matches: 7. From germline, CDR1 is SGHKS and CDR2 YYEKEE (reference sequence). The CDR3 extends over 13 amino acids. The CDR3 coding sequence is TGTGCCAGCAGTATAGACAGGGTAAATGGCTACACCTTC. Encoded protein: CASSIDRVNGYTF.

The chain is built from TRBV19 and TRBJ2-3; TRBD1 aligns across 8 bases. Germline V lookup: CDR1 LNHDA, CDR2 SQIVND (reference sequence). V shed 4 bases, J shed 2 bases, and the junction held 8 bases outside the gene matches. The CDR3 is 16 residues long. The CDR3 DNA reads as TGTGCCAGTAGTAACAGGAGACAGGGGTTCACAGATACGCAGTATTTT. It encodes CASSNRRQGFTDTQYF.

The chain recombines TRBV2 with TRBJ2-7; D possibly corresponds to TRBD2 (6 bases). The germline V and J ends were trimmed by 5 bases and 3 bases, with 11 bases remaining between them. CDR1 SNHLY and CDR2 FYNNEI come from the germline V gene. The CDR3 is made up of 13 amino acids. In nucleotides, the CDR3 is TGTGCCAGCAGTCTCGGGGGTGGCTACGAGCAGTACTTC. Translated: CASSLGGGYEQYF.

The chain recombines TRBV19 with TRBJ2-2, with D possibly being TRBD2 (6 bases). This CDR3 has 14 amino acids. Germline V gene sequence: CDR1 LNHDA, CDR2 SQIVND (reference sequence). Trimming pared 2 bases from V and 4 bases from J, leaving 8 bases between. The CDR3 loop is CASSILGGTGELFF. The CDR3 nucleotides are TGTGCCAGTAGTATATTGGGGGGCACCGGGGAGCTGTTTTTT. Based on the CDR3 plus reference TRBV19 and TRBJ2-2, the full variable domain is DGGITQSPKYLFRKEGQNVTLSCEQNLNHDAMYWYRQDPGQGLRLIYYSQIVNDFQKGDIAEGYSVSREKKESFPLTVTSAQKNPTAFYLCASSILGGTGELFFGEGSRLTVL.

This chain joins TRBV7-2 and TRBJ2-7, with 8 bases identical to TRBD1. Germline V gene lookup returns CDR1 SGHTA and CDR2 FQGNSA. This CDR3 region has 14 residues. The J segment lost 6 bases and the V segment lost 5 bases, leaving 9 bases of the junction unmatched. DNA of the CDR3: TGTGCCAGCAGCCTTAGGACAGGGAGAAGCGAGCAGTACTTC. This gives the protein CASSLRTGRSEQYF.

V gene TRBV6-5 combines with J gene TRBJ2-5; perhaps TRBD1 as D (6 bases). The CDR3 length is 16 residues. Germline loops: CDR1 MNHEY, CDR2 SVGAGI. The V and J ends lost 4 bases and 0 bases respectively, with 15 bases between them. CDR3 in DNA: TGTGCCAGCAGTTCTGCTGGGGGCGCCTACCAAGAGACCCAGTACTTC. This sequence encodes CASSSAGGAYQETQYF.

The CDR3: CASSLSEQGIGYGYTF. The CDR3 nucleotides are TGCGCCAGCAGCTTAAGTGAACAGGGGATAGGATATGGCTACACCTTC. The chain combines TRBV5-1 with TRBJ1-2; 7 bases are shared with TRBD1. The germline CDR1 and CDR2 sequences are SGHRS and YFSETQ. The J segment lost 5 bases and the V segment lost 2 bases, leaving 12 bases of the junction unmatched. This CDR3 has 16 amino acids.

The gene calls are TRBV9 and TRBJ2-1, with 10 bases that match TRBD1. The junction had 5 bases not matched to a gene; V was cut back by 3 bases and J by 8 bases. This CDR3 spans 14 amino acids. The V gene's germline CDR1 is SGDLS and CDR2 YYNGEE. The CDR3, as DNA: TGTGCCAGCAGCGAGGGACAGGGGTCCGATGAGCAGTTCTTC. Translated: CASSEGQGSDEQFF.

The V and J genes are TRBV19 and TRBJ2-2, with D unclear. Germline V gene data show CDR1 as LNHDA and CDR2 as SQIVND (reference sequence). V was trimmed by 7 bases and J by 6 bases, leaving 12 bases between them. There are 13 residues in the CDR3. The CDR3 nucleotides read TGTGCCAGTACCCCCGGCGAGGCCGGGGAGCTGTTTTTT. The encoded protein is CASTPGEAGELFF. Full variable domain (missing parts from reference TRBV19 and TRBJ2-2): DGGITQSPKYLFRKEGQNVTLSCEQNLNHDAMYWYRQDPGQGLRLIYYSQIVNDFQKGDIAEGYSVSREKKESFPLTVTSAQKNPTAFYLCASTPGEAGELFFGEGSRLTVL.

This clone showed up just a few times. Written as DNA, the CDR3 is TGTGCCAGCAGTTACGGGACAGGGGTCGGCGGGGAGCTGTTTTTT. Its translation: CASSYGTGVGGELFF. J is TRBJ2-2 and V is TRBV7-9; 10 nucleotides line up with TRBD1. Looked up from germline, CDR1 is SEHNR and CDR2 is FQNEAQ (reference sequence). This CDR3 is built from 15 residues. Unmatched junction bases numbered 8, after V lost 6 bases and J lost 7 bases.

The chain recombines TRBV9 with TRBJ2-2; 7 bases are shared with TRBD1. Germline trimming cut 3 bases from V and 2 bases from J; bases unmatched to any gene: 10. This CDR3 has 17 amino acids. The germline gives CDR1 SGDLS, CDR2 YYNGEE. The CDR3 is CASSARTRDRNTGELFF. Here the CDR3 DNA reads TGTGCCAGCAGCGCCCGTACACGGGACAGAAACACCGGGGAGCTGTTTTTT. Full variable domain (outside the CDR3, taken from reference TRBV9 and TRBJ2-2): DSGVTQTPKHLITATGQRVTLRCSPRSGDLSVYWYQQSLDQGLQFLIQYYNGEERAKGNILERFSAQQFPDLHSELNLSSLELGDSALYFCASSARTRDRNTGELFFGEGSRLTVL.

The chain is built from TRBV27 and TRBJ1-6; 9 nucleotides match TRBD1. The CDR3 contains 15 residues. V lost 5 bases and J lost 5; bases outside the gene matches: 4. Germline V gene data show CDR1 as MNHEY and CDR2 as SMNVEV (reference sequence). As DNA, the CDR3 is TGTGCCAGCAGTCTCGGACAGGGGAATAATTCACCCCTCCACTTT. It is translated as CASSLGQGNNSPLHF.

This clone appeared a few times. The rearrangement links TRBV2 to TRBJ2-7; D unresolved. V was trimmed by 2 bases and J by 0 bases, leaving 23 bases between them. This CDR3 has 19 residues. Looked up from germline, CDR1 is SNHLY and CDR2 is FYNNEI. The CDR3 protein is CASSEYSVRQPEGSYEQYF. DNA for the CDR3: TGTGCCAGCAGTGAATATTCGGTGCGGCAGCCCGAAGGCTCCTACGAGCAGTACTTC.